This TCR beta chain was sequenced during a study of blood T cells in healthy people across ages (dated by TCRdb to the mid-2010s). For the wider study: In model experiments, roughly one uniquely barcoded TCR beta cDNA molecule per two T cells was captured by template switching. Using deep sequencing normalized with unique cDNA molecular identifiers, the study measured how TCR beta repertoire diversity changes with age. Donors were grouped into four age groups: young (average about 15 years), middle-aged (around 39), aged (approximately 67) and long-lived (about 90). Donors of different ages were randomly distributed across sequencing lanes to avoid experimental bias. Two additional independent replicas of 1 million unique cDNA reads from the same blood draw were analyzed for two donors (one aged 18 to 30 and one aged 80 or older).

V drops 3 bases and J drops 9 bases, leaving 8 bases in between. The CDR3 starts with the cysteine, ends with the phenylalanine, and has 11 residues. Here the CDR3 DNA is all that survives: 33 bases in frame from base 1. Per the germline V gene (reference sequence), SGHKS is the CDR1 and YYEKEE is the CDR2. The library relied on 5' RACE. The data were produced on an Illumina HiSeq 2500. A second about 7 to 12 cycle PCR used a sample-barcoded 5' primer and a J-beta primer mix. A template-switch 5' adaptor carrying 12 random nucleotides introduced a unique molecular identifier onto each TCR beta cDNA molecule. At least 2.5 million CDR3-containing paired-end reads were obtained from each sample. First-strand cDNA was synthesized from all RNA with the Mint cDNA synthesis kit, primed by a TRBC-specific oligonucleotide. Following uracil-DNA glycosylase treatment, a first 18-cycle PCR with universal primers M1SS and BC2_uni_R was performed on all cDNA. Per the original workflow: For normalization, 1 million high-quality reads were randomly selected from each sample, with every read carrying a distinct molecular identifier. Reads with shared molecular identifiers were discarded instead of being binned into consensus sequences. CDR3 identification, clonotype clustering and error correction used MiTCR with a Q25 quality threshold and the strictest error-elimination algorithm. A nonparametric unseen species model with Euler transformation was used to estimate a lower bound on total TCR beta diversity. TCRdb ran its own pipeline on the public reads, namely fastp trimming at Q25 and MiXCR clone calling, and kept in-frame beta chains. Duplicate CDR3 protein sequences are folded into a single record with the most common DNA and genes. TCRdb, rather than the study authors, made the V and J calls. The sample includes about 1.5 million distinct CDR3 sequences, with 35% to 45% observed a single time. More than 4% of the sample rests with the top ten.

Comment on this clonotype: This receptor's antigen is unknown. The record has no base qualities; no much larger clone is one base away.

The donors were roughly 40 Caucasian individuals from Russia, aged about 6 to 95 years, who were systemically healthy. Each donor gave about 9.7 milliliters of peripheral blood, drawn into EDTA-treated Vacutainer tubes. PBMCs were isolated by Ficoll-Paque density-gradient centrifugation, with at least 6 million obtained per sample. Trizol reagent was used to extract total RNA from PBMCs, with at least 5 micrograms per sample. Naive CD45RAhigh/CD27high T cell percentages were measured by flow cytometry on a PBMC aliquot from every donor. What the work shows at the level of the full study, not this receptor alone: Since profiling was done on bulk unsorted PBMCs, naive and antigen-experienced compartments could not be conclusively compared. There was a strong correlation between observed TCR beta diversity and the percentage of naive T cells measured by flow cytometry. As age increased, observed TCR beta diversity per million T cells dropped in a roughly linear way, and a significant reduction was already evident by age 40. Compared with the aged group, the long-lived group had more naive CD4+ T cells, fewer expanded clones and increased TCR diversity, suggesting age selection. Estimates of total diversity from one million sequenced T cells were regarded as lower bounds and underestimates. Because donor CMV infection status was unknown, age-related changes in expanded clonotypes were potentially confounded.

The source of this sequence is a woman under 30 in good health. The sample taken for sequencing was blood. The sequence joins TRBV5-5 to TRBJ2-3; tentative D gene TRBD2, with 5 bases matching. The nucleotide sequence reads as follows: TGTGCCAGCAGCTCGGACTGGACGCAGTATTTT. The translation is CASSSDWTQYF.